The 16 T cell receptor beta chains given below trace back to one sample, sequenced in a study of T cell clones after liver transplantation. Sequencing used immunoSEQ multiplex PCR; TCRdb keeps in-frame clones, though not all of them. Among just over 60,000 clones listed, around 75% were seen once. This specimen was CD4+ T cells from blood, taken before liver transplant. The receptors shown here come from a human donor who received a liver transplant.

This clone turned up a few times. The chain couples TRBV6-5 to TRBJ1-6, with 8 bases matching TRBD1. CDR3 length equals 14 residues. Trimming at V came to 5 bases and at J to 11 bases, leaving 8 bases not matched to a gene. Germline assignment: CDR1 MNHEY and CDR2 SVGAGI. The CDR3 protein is CASSAGQGVPPLHF. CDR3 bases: TGTGCCAGCAGTGCAGGACAGGGAGTTCCACCCCTCCACTTT.

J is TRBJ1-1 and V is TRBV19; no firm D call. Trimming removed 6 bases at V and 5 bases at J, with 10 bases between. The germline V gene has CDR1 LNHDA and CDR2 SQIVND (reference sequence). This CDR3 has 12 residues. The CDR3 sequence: CASRSGVTEAFF. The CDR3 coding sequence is TGTGCCAGTAGGTCGGGAGTAACTGAAGCTTTCTTT.

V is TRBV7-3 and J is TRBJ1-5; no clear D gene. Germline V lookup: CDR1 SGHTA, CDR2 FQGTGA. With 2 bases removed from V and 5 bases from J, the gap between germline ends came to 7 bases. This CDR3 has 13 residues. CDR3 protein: CASSLGADQPQHF. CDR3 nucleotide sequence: TGTGCCAGCAGCTTAGGAGCCGATCAGCCCCAGCATTTT.

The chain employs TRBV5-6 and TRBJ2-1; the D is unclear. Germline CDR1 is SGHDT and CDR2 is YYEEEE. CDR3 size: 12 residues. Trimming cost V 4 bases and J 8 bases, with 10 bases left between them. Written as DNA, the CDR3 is TGTGCCAGCAGCGTCGTACTGGATGAGCAGTTCTTC. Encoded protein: CASSVVLDEQFF.

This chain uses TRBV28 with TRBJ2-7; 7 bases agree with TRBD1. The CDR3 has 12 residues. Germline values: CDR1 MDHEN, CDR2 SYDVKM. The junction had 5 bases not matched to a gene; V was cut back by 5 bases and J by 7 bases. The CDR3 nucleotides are TGTGCCAGCAGTCGGGGACAGCTAGAGCAGTACTTC. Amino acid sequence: CASSRGQLEQYF.

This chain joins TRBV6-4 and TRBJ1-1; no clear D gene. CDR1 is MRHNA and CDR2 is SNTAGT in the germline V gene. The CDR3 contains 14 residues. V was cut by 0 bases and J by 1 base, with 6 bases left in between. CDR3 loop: CASSDSSGNTEAFF. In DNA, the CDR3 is TGTGCCAGCAGTGACTCGTCCGGGAACACTGAAGCTTTCTTT.

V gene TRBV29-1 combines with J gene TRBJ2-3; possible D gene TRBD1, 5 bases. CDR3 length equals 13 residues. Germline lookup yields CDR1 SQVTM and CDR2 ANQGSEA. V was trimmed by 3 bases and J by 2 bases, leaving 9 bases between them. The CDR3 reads CSVEQGNTDTQYF. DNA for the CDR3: TGCAGCGTTGAGCAGGGCAACACAGATACGCAGTATTTT.

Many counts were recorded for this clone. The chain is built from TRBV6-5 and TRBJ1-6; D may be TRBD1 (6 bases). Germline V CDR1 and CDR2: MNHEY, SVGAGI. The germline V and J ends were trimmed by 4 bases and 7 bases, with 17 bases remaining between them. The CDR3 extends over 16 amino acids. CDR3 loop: CASSSQGGLLNSPLHF. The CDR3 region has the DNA TGTGCCAGCAGTTCACAGGGAGGGTTGTTAAATTCACCCCTCCACTTT.

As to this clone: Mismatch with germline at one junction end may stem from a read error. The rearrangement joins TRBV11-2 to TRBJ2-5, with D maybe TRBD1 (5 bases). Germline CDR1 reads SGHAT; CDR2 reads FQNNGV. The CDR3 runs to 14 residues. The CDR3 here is CASSSQGNQETQYF. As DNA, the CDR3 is TGTGCCAGCAGCTCCCAGGGCAACCAGGAGACCCAGTACTTC.

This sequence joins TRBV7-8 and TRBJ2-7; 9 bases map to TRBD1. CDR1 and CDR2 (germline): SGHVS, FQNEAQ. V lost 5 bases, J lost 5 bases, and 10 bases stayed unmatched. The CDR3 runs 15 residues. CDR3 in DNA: TGTGCCAGCAGCGGAGACAGGGGGGGTGGCCACGAGCAGTACTTC. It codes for CASSGDRGGGHEQYF.

The CDR3 protein is CSVVGGGHEQYF. The CDR3 region has the DNA TGCAGCGTTGTAGGCGGGGGTCACGAGCAGTACTTC. This chain links TRBV29-1 with TRBJ2-7, with 7 bases aligning to TRBD2. Germline V gives CDR1 SQVTM, CDR2 ANQGSEA. The CDR3 runs 12 residues. The V gene end was trimmed by 4 bases and the J gene end by 5 bases; junction bases not matched to a gene: 5.

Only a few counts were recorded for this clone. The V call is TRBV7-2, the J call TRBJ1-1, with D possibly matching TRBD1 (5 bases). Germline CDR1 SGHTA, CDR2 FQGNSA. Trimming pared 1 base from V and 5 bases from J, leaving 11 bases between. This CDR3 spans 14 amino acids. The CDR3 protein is CASSLVSDITEAFF. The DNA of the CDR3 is TGTGCCAGCAGCTTAGTTTCGGACATTACTGAAGCTTTCTTT.

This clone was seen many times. The CDR3 loop is CASSPPDSLGIQYF. In DNA form, the CDR3 reads TGTGCCAGCTCACCACCGGACTCCCTGGGCATTCAGTACTTC. J is TRBJ2-4 and V is TRBV18, with D tentatively TRBD2 (5 bases). The germline V gene has CDR1 KGHSH and CDR2 LQKENI. This CDR3 region has 14 residues. V lost 0 bases, J lost 9 bases, and 12 bases lay in between.

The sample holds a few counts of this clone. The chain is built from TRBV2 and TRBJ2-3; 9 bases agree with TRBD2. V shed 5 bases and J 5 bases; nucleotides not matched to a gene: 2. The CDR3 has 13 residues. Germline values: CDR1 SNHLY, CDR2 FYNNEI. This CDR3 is CASSRRGGDTQYF. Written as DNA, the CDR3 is TGTGCCAGCAGTCGGCGGGGGGGAGATACGCAGTATTTT.

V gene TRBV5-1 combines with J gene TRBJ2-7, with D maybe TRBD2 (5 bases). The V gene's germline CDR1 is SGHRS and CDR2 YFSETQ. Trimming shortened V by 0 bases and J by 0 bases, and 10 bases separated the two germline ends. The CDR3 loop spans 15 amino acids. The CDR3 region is CASSLGRTSSYEQYF. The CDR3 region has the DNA TGCGCCAGCAGCTTGGGACGGACTTCCTCCTACGAGCAGTACTTC.

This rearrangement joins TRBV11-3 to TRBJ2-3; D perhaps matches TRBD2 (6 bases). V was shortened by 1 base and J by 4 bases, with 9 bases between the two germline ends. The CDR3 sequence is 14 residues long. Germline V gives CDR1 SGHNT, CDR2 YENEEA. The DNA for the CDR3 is TGTGCCAGCAGCTTAGGCCTAGCGTCAGATACGCAGTATTTT. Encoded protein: CASSLGLASDTQYF.